This T cell receptor beta chain was found in a study of T cell repertoires and Cas9 in healthy adults. Study at large: Characterization of SpCas9-reactive CD4 and CD8 T cells covered multi-effector potency, cytotoxicity and lineage.

Clones were sequenced by immunoSEQ multiplex PCR, and TCRdb holds only the in-frame ones, with some missing. The sample holds 20,000 to 25,000 clones, around 92% seen once. CDR3 size: 17 residues. V was trimmed by 7 bases and J by 6 bases, leaving 25 bases between them. CDR1 is SEHNR and CDR2 is FQNEAQ in the germline V gene (reference sequence). The sample was CD4+ effector T cells (CD127+, CD25-, CD137-, CD154-) from PBMCs; culture status not recorded. The chain combines TRBV7-9 with TRBJ2-1; D remains ambiguous. The receptor was derived from a human donor in good health. The CDR3 DNA is TGTGCCAGCACCCCCCGCCTTGTGGGTCGTCAACTCAATGAGCAGTTCTTC. Its protein product is CASTPRLVGRQLNEQFF.